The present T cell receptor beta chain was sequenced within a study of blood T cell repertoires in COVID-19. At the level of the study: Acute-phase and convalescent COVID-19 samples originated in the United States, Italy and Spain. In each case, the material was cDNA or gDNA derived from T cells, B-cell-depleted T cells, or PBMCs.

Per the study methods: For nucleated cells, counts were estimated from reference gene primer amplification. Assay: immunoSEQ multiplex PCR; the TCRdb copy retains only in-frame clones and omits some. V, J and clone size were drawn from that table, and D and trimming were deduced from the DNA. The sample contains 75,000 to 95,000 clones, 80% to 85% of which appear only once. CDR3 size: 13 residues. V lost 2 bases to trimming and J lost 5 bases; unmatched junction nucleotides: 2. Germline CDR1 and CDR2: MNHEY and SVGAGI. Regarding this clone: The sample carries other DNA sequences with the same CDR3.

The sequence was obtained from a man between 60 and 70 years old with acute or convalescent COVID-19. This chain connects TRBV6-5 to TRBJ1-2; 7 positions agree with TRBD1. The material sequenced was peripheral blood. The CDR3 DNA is TGTGCCAGCAGTTACCCGACAGGGTATGGCTACACCTTC. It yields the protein CASSYPTGYGYTF.